These 3 T cell receptor beta chains came from one sample sequenced in a study of T cells in Graves' hyperthyroidism and ophthalmopathy. Regions amplified from RNA transcripts were the TCR beta CDR3 regions. HTBI primers were used for first-round RT-PCR of the TCR CDR3. TCRdb reanalysed the multiplex PCR reads using MiXCR and keeps one entry per CDR3 protein. Among about 380,000 distinct CDR3 sequences listed, approximately 13% were seen once. The material sequenced was blood. These receptors came from a woman in her fifties or sixties with Graves' hyperthyroidism.

There are many counts of this clonotype. V gene TRBV2 combines with J gene TRBJ2-5; 11 bases line up with TRBD2. This CDR3 has 14 residues. CDR1 is SNHLY and CDR2 is FYNNEI in the germline V gene. With V trimmed by 6 bases and J by 5 bases, 5 bases remained unmatched. Written as DNA, the CDR3 is TGTGCCAGCAGGACTAGCGGGGCCGAGGAGACCCAGTACTTC. Its protein product is CASRTSGAEETQYF.

This clonotype has at least ten counts. The CDR3 spells CASSQERGSNYGYTF. CDR3 nucleotide sequence: TGTGCCAGCAGCCAAGAGCGAGGATCTAACTATGGCTACACCTTC. V and J are TRBV3-1 and TRBJ1-2; D not resolved. The germline CDR1 and CDR2 sequences are LGHDT and YNNKEL (reference sequence). This CDR3 is built from 15 residues. V was clipped by 0 bases and J by 0 bases, with 8 bases between them.

This clonotype showed up many times. The rearrangement joins TRBV12-3 or TRBV12-4 to TRBJ2-1; either TRBD1 or TRBD2 may fit D (7 bases each). CDR3 length equals 14 residues. Trimming stripped 6 bases from V and 9 bases from J, with 18 bases between. The CDR3 is CASSRRGGAGEQFF. DNA for the CDR3: TGTGCCAGCAGCCGCAGGGGGGGGGCGGGTGAGCAGTTCTTC.